Below, one T cell receptor (beta chain) is given with its context. The sample comes from a study of blood T cell repertoires in COVID-19. The CDR3 sequence is 14 residues long. Germline V CDR1 and CDR2: LNHDA, SQIVND (reference sequence). With V trimmed by 3 bases and J by 5 bases, 4 bases remained unmatched. In the authors' workflow: Estimation of nucleated cell counts was performed using reference gene primer amplification. Libraries were prepared by immunoSEQ multiplex PCR; TCRdb keeps only in-frame clonotypes and omits some of them. D and trimming come from the DNA, and the V and J calls and clone size come from that table. Among over 200,000 clones listed, roughly 87% were seen once.

The sample comprised peripheral blood. The chain employs TRBV19 and TRBJ1-1, with 9 nucleotides matching TRBD1. This receptor was taken from a man aged 40-49 years with active or convalescent COVID-19. The CDR3 bases are TGTGCCAGTAGTATGGGGGACAGGGAAACTGAAGCTTTCTTT. Residues: CASSMGDRETEAFF.